What follows are 11 T cell receptor beta chains derived from one specimen sequenced in a study of shared clonotypes between healthy human individuals. The repertoire was sequenced with immunoSEQ multiplex PCR; TCRdb's copy has only in-frame clones and lacks some. The table has some 490,000 clones, 81% seen once. Material: PBMCs. The source of these receptors is a woman in her forties in good health. Some clones in this sample may be carry-over from other donors' samples.

The rearrangement links TRBV15 to TRBJ1-5, with D possibly TRBD1 on 5 matching bases. This CDR3 has 14 amino acids. CDR1 and CDR2 (germline): LNHNV, YYDKDF (reference sequence). V gave up 5 bases and J gave up 2 bases, with 10 bases separating them. CDR3 nucleotides: TGTGCCACCAGCCAAAGGGGTGGCAATCAGCCCCAGCATTTT. This gives the protein CATSQRGGNQPQHF.

V is TRBV6-1 and J is TRBJ1-5; tentatively, D is TRBD1 (5 bases). The V end was cut by 3 bases, the J end by 6 bases, with 9 bases between. CDR3 length: 13 residues. Germline V gene sequence: CDR1 MNHNS, CDR2 SASEGT. The CDR3 here is CASSDREPQPQHF. As DNA, the CDR3 is TGTGCCAGCAGTGACAGGGAGCCTCAGCCCCAGCATTTT.

This clone was counted a few times. Other DNA sequences in this sample translate to the same CDR3. The chain joins TRBV30 to TRBJ1-1, with unresolved D. The ends were cut back, 0 bases at V and 1 base at J, with 6 bases in the middle. Germline CDR1 GTSNPN, CDR2 SVGIG (reference sequence). This CDR3 has 13 residues. CDR3 sequence reads: CAWSVPPNTEAFF. The DNA for the CDR3 is TGTGCCTGGAGTGTACCCCCGAACACTGAAGCTTTCTTT.

CDR3 in DNA: TGTGCCAGCAGCTTGGACAGGGGGCACGAGACCCAGTACTTC. The encoded protein is CASSLDRGHETQYF. The chain combines TRBV7-6 with TRBJ2-5, with 11 bases matching TRBD1. Germline CDR1 reads SGHVS; CDR2 reads FNYEAQ. The CDR3 sequence is 14 residues long. V lost 3 bases, J lost 5 bases, and 2 bases stayed unmatched.

J is TRBJ2-3 and V is TRBV7-2, with 8 bases aligning to TRBD2. The CDR3 contains 14 residues. The trim removed 3 bases at V and 7 bases at J, leaving 6 bases unmatched. The germline V gene encodes CDR1 SGHTA and CDR2 FQGNSA. CDR3 protein: CASSFPGGQYTQYF. CDR3 nucleotide sequence: TGTGCCAGCAGCTTCCCGGGAGGGCAGTATACGCAGTATTTT.

J is TRBJ1-1 and V is TRBV6-1; possibly TRBD1 for D (6 bases). The CDR3 is 13 amino acids. CDR1 and CDR2 (germline): MNHNS, SASEGT. The V and J ends lost 6 bases and 5 bases respectively, with 13 bases between them. CDR3 sequence reads: CASSTQGRTEAFF. The CDR3 DNA reads TGTGCCAGCAGCACACAGGGTAGAACTGAAGCTTTCTTT.

This clone was seen only once. The genes are TRBV28 and TRBJ2-3; D not resolved. Deletions cut 3 bases from V and 0 bases from J, with 10 bases between. Germline CDR1 reads MDHEN; CDR2 reads SYDVKM. The CDR3 contains 15 residues. The DNA of the CDR3 is TGTGCCAGCAGTTTTAGTGACCGAAGCACAGATACGCAGTATTTT. Translation gives CASSFSDRSTDTQYF. The full variable domain, in which reference TRBV28 and TRBJ2-3 provide the parts outside the CDR3, is DVKVTQSSRYLVKRTGEKVFLECVQDMDHENMFWYRQDPGLGLRLIYFSYDVKMKEKGDIPEGYSVSREKKERFSLILESASTNQTSMYLCASSFSDRSTDTQYFGPGTRLTVL.

V is TRBV6-4 and J is TRBJ2-3, with D uncertain. CDR3 length: 15 residues. Germline-derived CDR1 and CDR2 are MRHNA and SNTAGT. V was cut by 2 bases and J by 4 bases, with 13 bases left in between. This chain's CDR3 is CASSDQAASSDTQYF. DNA for the CDR3: TGTGCCAGCAGTGACCAGGCAGCGTCCTCAGATACGCAGTATTTT.

As concerns this clone: The likely explanation is a read error, given a far larger clone one base away. This chain links TRBV7-2 with TRBJ2-7, with D perhaps matching TRBD1 (6 bases). Looked up from germline, CDR1 is SGHTA and CDR2 is FQGNSA. The CDR3 covers 11 residues. The CDR3 loop is CASSRYREQHF. The CDR3 DNA sequence: TGTGCCAGCAGCCGGTACAGGGAGCAGCACTTC.

On this clone: One base separates it from a far larger clone, so it is likely a read error. The rearrangement links TRBV28 to TRBJ1-1, with unresolved D. Trimming took off 5 bases at V and 11 bases at J, with 9 bases between the two ends. Germline assignment: CDR1 MDHEN and CDR2 SYDVKM. The CDR3 is 10 amino acids. The CDR3 reads CASSEARAFF. CDR3 DNA sequence: TGTGCCAGCAGTGAAGCTAGGGCTTTCTTT.

This chain joins TRBV11-1 and TRBJ2-5, with D unclear. V was shortened by 5 bases and J by 3 bases, with 4 bases between the two germline ends. The CDR3 has 11 amino acids. CDR1 is SGHAT, CDR2 FQDESV, per germline (reference sequence). CDR3 DNA: TGTGCCAGCAGCCTAGAAGAGACCCAGTACTTC. Encoded protein: CASSLEETQYF.